The 30 T cell receptor beta chains below were found in one sample sequenced in a study of monozygotic twins with inflammatory bowel disease. TCRdb reprocessed the 5' RACE reads, keeping one entry per CDR3 protein, no DNA. Found here are some 99,000 distinct CDR3 sequences; the top ten clones hold roughly an eighth. The specimen sequenced was blood. The receptors originated from a human donor with ulcerative colitis or Crohn's disease, or a healthy co-twin of an affected twin (not recorded which).

The chain is built from TRBV5-3 and TRBJ2-2. TRBV5-3 is an ORF, and what it does is uncertain. This CDR3 is 15 amino acids long. This chain's CDR3 is CARSRTAATPGELFF.

The chain's CDR3 is CASKQGNTGELFF. V is TRBV12-3 or TRBV12-4 and J is TRBJ2-2; TCRdb indicates TRBD1, and absent DNA this call remains unverified. This CDR3 contains 13 residues.

The chain combines TRBV5-1 with TRBJ2-5. The germline gives CDR1 SGHRS, CDR2 YFSETQ. This CDR3 spans 15 amino acids. CDR3 region: CASSFYSQTQETQYF.

This chain's CDR3 is CASSLTGTISYEQYF. The V call is TRBV5-1, the J call TRBJ2-7; TCRdb returns TRBD1, unconfirmable since there is no DNA. This CDR3 contains 15 residues. Germline CDR1 SGHRS, CDR2 YFSETQ.

The gene calls are TRBV28 and TRBJ1-1; without DNA, the TCRdb call of TRBD1 cannot be checked. The CDR3 extends over 13 amino acids. Looked up from germline, CDR1 is MDHEN and CDR2 is SYDVKM. This CDR3 is CASRGQGITEAFF.

V usage is TRBV5-5 and J usage is TRBJ2-7; TCRdb's D call, TRBD1, is unchecked because there is no DNA. CDR1 and CDR2 from the germline V gene are SGHKS and YYEKEE (reference sequence). The CDR3 loop spans 14 amino acids. CDR3 in amino acids: CASSLVQGAYEQYF.

J is TRBJ2-2 and V is TRBV6-2 or TRBV6-3; checking the TCRdb D call of TRBD2 is not possible without DNA. CDR1 is MNHEY and CDR2 is SVGEGT in the germline V gene. The CDR3 runs 16 residues. The CDR3: CASTYRLATSTGELFF.

The chain employs TRBV29-1 and TRBJ2-4. Germline lookup yields CDR1 SQVTM and CDR2 ANQGSEA. The CDR3 has 11 amino acids. The CDR3 region is CSVAGKNIQYF.

Here the CDR3 reads CASSGTGGTYGYTF. This chain joins TRBV7-3 and TRBJ1-2; TCRdb proposes TRBD1, but this gene call is untestable without DNA. Germline V gene data show CDR1 as SGHTA and CDR2 as FQGTGA. The CDR3 has 14 residues. Supplemented by reference TRBV7-3 and TRBJ1-2, the full variable domain reads GAGVSQTPSNKVTEKGKYVELRCDPISGHTALYWYRQSLGQGPEFLIYFQGTGAADDSGLPNDRFFAVRPEGSVSTLKIQRTERGDSAVYLCASSGTGGTYGYTFGSGTRLTVV.

The chain combines TRBV30 with TRBJ2-1. CDR1 is GTSNPN and CDR2 is SVGIG in the germline V gene (reference sequence). The CDR3 consists of 16 residues. The CDR3 here is CAWRTKDANSYNEQFF.

V is TRBV5-1 and J is TRBJ2-3; TCRdb lists TRBD1, though no DNA is available to test this call. This CDR3 contains 14 residues. The V gene's germline CDR1 is SGHRS and CDR2 YFSETQ. CDR3 residues: CASGAGQSEDTQYF. The full variable domain, its missing parts supplied by reference TRBV5-1 and TRBJ2-3, is KAGVTQTPRYLIKTRGQQVTLSCSPISGHRSVSWYQQTPGQGLQFLFEYFSETQRNKGNFPGRFSGRQFSNSRSEMNVSTLELGDSALYLCASGAGQSEDTQYFGPGTRLTVL.

The gene calls are TRBV28 and TRBJ2-7; TCRdb outputs TRBD1, but without DNA this stays unchecked. The CDR3 totals 15 residues. Germline V gene lookup returns CDR1 MDHEN and CDR2 SYDVKM. The CDR3 region is CASSSPRGALYEQYF.

This chain links TRBV28 with TRBJ2-3; the TCRdb call, TRBD1, lacks DNA for checking. This CDR3 spans 13 amino acids. From germline, CDR1 is MDHEN and CDR2 SYDVKM. The CDR3 region is CALREASTDTQYF.

V is TRBV7-2 and J is TRBJ2-5; TCRdb lists TRBD2, though no DNA is available to test this call. This CDR3 contains 17 residues. Germline lookup yields CDR1 SGHTA and CDR2 FQGNSA. The CDR3 loop reads CASSLASSSRGQETQYF.

V is TRBV6-4 and J is TRBJ2-4; the D call from TCRdb, TRBD2, cannot be confirmed without DNA. From germline, CDR1 is MRHNA and CDR2 SNTAGT. The CDR3 consists of 18 residues. The CDR3 reads CASSDWTSGTVAKNIQYF.

The chain carries TRBV12-3 or TRBV12-4 and TRBJ2-5; the TRBD1 assignment by TCRdb is unverifiable without DNA. This CDR3 comprises 15 residues. The CDR3 sequence: CASSPGRLEVATQYF.

The chain links TRBV28 to TRBJ1-5. This CDR3 comprises 12 residues. Germline loops: CDR1 MDHEN, CDR2 SYDVKM. CDR3 sequence reads: CASSFGGGPQHF.

The chain joins TRBV29-1 to TRBJ2-1; the TCRdb call, TRBD2, lacks DNA for checking. CDR3 length: 14 residues. Per the germline V gene, CDR1 is SQVTM and CDR2 is ANQGSEA. CDR3 protein: CSVALLAGINEQFF.

J is TRBJ2-2 and V is TRBV28. The CDR3 contains 11 residues. CDR1 MDHEN and CDR2 SYDVKM come from the germline V gene. CDR3 sequence reads: CASNGGMELFF.

This chain uses TRBV4-2 with TRBJ2-7. Germline V gene data show CDR1 as LGHNA and CDR2 as YNFKEQ. This CDR3 comprises 16 residues. This CDR3 is CASSPDEETRPYEQYF.

The rearrangement joins TRBV15 to TRBJ2-3. The length of the CDR3 is 15 residues. Germline CDR1 reads LNHNV; CDR2 reads YYDKDF (reference sequence). CDR3: CATSRDRDSTDTQYF.

J is TRBJ1-1 and V is TRBV5-5. Germline-derived CDR1 and CDR2 are SGHKS and YYEKEE (reference sequence). CDR3 size: 14 residues. CDR3 region: CASSLWEGGTEAFF.

Here the CDR3 reads CSASSSGMSDEQFF. The chain joins TRBV20-1 to TRBJ2-1; TCRdb gives TRBD2 as the D gene, but with no DNA this cannot be confirmed. The CDR3 totals 14 residues. From germline, CDR1 is DFQATT and CDR2 SNEGSKA (reference sequence).

The chain recombines TRBV7-6 with TRBJ2-1; the TCRdb D gene call, TRBD1, has no DNA to confirm it. CDR1 is SGHVS and CDR2 is FNYEAQ in the germline V gene. The CDR3 contains 14 residues. The CDR3 protein is CASSLHGGNNEQFF.

The chain links TRBV20-1 to TRBJ2-4; TCRdb outputs TRBD2, but without DNA this stays unchecked. Germline V gene lookup returns CDR1 DFQATT and CDR2 SNEGSKA (reference sequence). The CDR3 totals 14 residues. CDR3 protein: CSARGSGGKNIQYF.

The V call is TRBV7-3, the J call TRBJ2-5; TCRdb picks TRBD1, but there is no DNA to check that call. CDR3 size: 13 residues. The germline V gene encodes CDR1 SGHTA and CDR2 FQGTGA. CDR3 protein: CASSLMGGETQYF.

The chain couples TRBV20-1 to TRBJ1-4. CDR1 is DFQATT and CDR2 is SNEGSKA in the germline V gene (reference sequence). The CDR3 length is 16 residues. CDR3 loop: CSARLGRETADEKLFF.

This chain links TRBV5-1 with TRBJ2-5. The CDR3 consists of 14 residues. Germline V gene sequence: CDR1 SGHRS, CDR2 YFSETQ. CDR3: CASSPGTSAETHYF. Looking up the rest from reference TRBV5-1 and TRBJ2-5 gives the full variable domain: KAGVTQTPRYLIKTRGQQVTLSCSPISGHRSVSWYQQTPGQGLQFLFEYFSETQRNKGNFPGRFSGRQFSNSRSEMNVSTLELGDSALYLCASSPGTSAETHYFGPGTRLLVL.

CDR3 amino acids: CASSQLGLAGYNEQFF. The chain links TRBV14 to TRBJ2-1; TCRdb selects TRBD2, and the lack of DNA leaves this call unchecked. This CDR3 has 16 amino acids. Germline V gives CDR1 SGHDN, CDR2 FVKESK.

The chain uses TRBV12-3 or TRBV12-4 and TRBJ2-5; the TCRdb call, TRBD2, lacks DNA for checking. The CDR3 is made up of 11 amino acids. The CDR3 here is CASSSLGGKYF.